This TCR beta chain originates from a study of CDR3 diversity in severe acne. Germline assignment: CDR1 SGHDT and CDR2 YYEEEE. CDR3 length: 15 residues. Losses at the gene ends were 2 bases for V and 4 bases for J; bases not matched to a gene: 6. In TCRdb, the PCR reads were re-called with MiXCR into one record per CDR3 protein. The sample includes some 84,000 distinct CDR3 sequences, approximately 51% of them seen just once. The clonotype originates from a male donor in good health, without acne. The chain links TRBV5-6 to TRBJ1-2, with 9 bases matching TRBD1. The sequenced sample consisted of blood. The CDR3 loop is CASSFGDRASYGYTF. DNA of the CDR3: TGTGCCAGCAGCTTTGGGGACAGGGCCAGCTATGGCTACACCTTC.